These 29 T cell receptor beta chains were all obtained from the same sample, sequenced in a study of blood T cell repertoires in COVID-19. Produced via immunoSEQ multiplex PCR; TCRdb's table is partial and in-frame only. The table lists 40,000 to 60,000 clones, around 84% of them singletons. The sample taken for sequencing was peripheral blood. The receptors were sampled from a man at least 80 years old with active COVID-19.

The chain has TRBV19 and TRBJ1-5, with a possible D match to TRBD1 (5 bases). The germline V gene has CDR1 LNHDA and CDR2 SQIVND (reference sequence). There are 14 residues in the CDR3. The V gene lost 3 bases and the J gene lost 3 bases, with 9 bases spanning the gap. In nucleotides, the CDR3 is TGTGCCAGTAGTATGACACAGGCCAATCAGCCCCAGCATTTT. Amino acids: CASSMTQANQPQHF.

V gene TRBV27 combines with J gene TRBJ2-7, with D tentatively TRBD1 (7 bases). V lost 5 bases and J lost 9, with 23 bases in between. Germline V gene lookup returns CDR1 MNHEY and CDR2 SMNVEV (reference sequence). The CDR3 has 15 amino acids. The CDR3 spells CASSLSRQGGDGQYF. CDR3 bases: TGTGCCAGCAGTCTTAGCAGGCAGGGGGGCGACGGGCAGTACTTC.

The chain links TRBV3-1 (or the pseudogene TRBV3-2) to TRBJ1-4; D gene unclear. Trimming removed 1 base at V and 11 bases at J, with 14 bases between. The germline V gene has CDR1 LGHDT and CDR2 YNNKEL (reference sequence). The CDR3 is made up of 14 amino acids. CDR3 protein: CASSQGAASAKLFF. The CDR3 DNA sequence: TGTGCCAGCAGCCAAGGGGCAGCCTCCGCGAAACTGTTTTTT.

V usage is TRBV6-4 and J usage is TRBJ2-7, with 9 bases that match TRBD2. The CDR3 spans 14 residues. Germline CDR1 is MRHNA and CDR2 is SNTAGT. The junction had 10 bases not matched to a gene; V was cut back by 7 bases and J by 6 bases. The CDR3 loop reads CASTRLAGGGEQYF. CDR3 bases: TGTGCCAGCACCCGACTCGCGGGAGGGGGCGAGCAGTACTTC.

The genes are TRBV7-2 and TRBJ2-7, with 10 positions matching TRBD2. This CDR3 spans 16 amino acids. J lost 5 bases, V lost 3 bases, and 10 bases had no gene match. The germline V gene encodes CDR1 SGHTA and CDR2 FQGNSA. The DNA for the CDR3 is TGTGCCAGCAGCTTGACTCCTAGCGGGAGTTTCCACGAGCAGTACTTC. Translation gives CASSLTPSGSFHEQYF.

The chain links TRBV28 to TRBJ1-6, with D perhaps matching TRBD1 (6 bases). Germline V gives CDR1 MDHEN, CDR2 SYDVKM. The ends were cut back, 6 bases at V and 3 bases at J, with 15 bases in the middle. This CDR3 contains 16 residues. The CDR3 sequence: CASRRQGTDYNSPLHF. DNA for the CDR3: TGTGCCAGCAGACGCCAGGGGACGGACTATAATTCACCCCTCCACTTT.

This sequence joins TRBV10-2 and TRBJ2-7, with TRBD1 matching 8 bases. The CDR3 contains 16 residues. Trimming took 0 bases from V and 5 from J; bases not matched to a gene: 9. Germline V lookup: CDR1 WSHSY, CDR2 SAAADI. The CDR3 reads CASSESHQTGVHEQYF. CDR3 coding DNA: TGCGCCAGCAGTGAGTCGCACCAGACAGGGGTCCACGAGCAGTACTTC.

This clone appeared a single time. The rearrangement joins TRBV24-1 to TRBJ2-1; 7 nucleotides agree with TRBD2. The germline gives CDR1 KGHDR, CDR2 SFDVKD. This CDR3 spans 16 amino acids. The V and J ends lost 4 bases and 7 bases, in that order; junction bases with no gene match: 12. CDR3: CATSDRGSLVSNEQFF. For the CDR3, the DNA is TGTGCCACCAGTGACCGCGGGAGTTTAGTTTCTAATGAGCAGTTCTTC.

This clone was seen just once. This chain links TRBV5-5 with TRBJ2-3, with a tentative D call TRBD1 (6 bases). The CDR3 runs to 14 residues. V gave up 5 bases and J gave up 3 bases, with 13 bases separating them. Germline values: CDR1 SGHKS, CDR2 YYEKEE (reference sequence). DNA for the CDR3: TGTGCCAGCAGGGCCAATCAGGGGACAGATACGCAGTATTTT. Its translation is CASRANQGTDTQYF.

The gene calls are TRBV19 and TRBJ1-2; no clear D. Germline values: CDR1 LNHDA, CDR2 SQIVND (reference sequence). CDR3 length: 14 amino acids. Trimming pared 3 bases from V and 0 bases from J, leaving 8 bases between. CDR3 residues: CASSISRANYGYTF. For the CDR3, the DNA is TGTGCCAGTAGTATTAGCCGAGCTAACTATGGCTACACCTTC.

The chain is built from TRBV7-9 and TRBJ2-5, with TRBD1 matching over 8 bases. This CDR3 spans 16 amino acids. V dropped 5 bases and J dropped 5; count of bases not matched to a gene: 13. Germline V gene sequence: CDR1 SEHNR, CDR2 FQNEAQ (reference sequence). CDR3 amino acids: CASSPLFDRGRETQYF. Written as DNA, the CDR3 is TGTGCCAGCAGCCCCCTCTTCGACAGGGGTCGGGAGACCCAGTACTTC.

The chain employs TRBV10-3 and TRBJ2-3; possibly TRBD2 for D (5 bases). CDR1 and CDR2 (germline): ENHRY, SYGVKD. The length of the CDR3 is 15 residues. V gave up 5 bases and J gave up 0 bases, with 12 bases separating them. The CDR3 nucleotides read TGTGCCATCAGTTGGACGGGAACTAGCACAGATACGCAGTATTTT. The encoded protein is CAISWTGTSTDTQYF.

The rearrangement links TRBV9 to TRBJ2-2; 7 positions agree with TRBD2. Germline V gene lookup returns CDR1 SGDLS and CDR2 YYNGEE. Unmatched junction bases numbered 6, after V lost 0 bases and J lost 7 bases. CDR3 length: 15 amino acids. This CDR3 reads CASSVVSGTGGELFF. CDR3 coding DNA: TGTGCCAGCAGCGTAGTCAGCGGGACTGGCGGGGAGCTGTTTTTT.

V gene TRBV19 combines with J gene TRBJ2-2, with D perhaps TRBD1 (6 bases). Germline assignment: CDR1 LNHDA and CDR2 SQIVND (reference sequence). V was pared by 2 bases and J by 2 bases, with 9 bases between. This CDR3 contains 15 residues. CDR3 residues: CASSILGGNTGELFF. In DNA form, the CDR3 reads TGTGCCAGTAGTATACTAGGGGGTAACACCGGGGAGCTGTTTTTT.

V gene TRBV25-1 combines with J gene TRBJ2-3; 9 bases fit TRBD2. The germline gives CDR1 MGHDK, CDR2 SYGVNS. The junction had 11 bases not matched to a gene; V was cut back by 5 bases and J by 5 bases. The CDR3 contains 16 residues. CDR3 region: CASSHSGRQGGDTQYF. The CDR3 DNA reads TGTGCCAGCAGTCATAGCGGGAGACAGGGCGGAGATACGCAGTATTTT.

The chain carries TRBV4-3 and TRBJ2-1, with D possibly TRBD1 on 6 matching bases. Per germline, CDR1 LGHNA and CDR2 YSLEER. The CDR3 is 16 residues long. V was pared by 2 bases and J by 4 bases, with 15 bases between. CDR3 sequence (DNA): TGCGCCAGCAGCCAACAGGGACACATATATTACAATGAGCAGTTCTTC. Amino acids: CASSQQGHIYYNEQFF.

This chain connects TRBV5-4 to TRBJ2-3; the match to TRBD1 covers 7 bases. J lost 7 bases, V lost 4 bases, and 6 bases had no gene match. The CDR3 runs 13 residues. Germline CDR1 is SGHNT and CDR2 is YYREEE (reference sequence). The CDR3: CASSPGQRNTQYF. In nucleotides, the CDR3 is TGTGCCAGCAGCCCGGGACAGAGAAATACGCAGTATTTT.

The genes are TRBV7-2 and TRBJ2-7, with D maybe TRBD1 (6 bases). Trimming removed 1 base from V and 2 bases from J, with 12 bases in between. The CDR3 is 15 amino acids. Germline-derived CDR1 and CDR2 are SGHTA and FQGNSA. The CDR3 loop is CASSLVGAGAYEQYF. CDR3 DNA sequence: TGTGCCAGCAGCTTAGTGGGGGCAGGGGCCTACGAGCAGTACTTC.

The chain employs TRBV4-1 and TRBJ1-1, with a possible D match to TRBD1 (6 bases). CDR1 is MGHRA, CDR2 YSYEKL, per germline. Trimming removed 6 bases from V and 0 bases from J, with 14 bases in between. The CDR3 length is 15 residues. In DNA form, the CDR3 reads TGCGCCAGCAGTTCAAACAGGGTAATGAACACTGAAGCTTTCTTT. Translating it yields CASSSNRVMNTEAFF.

Concerning this clone: A read error may explain this, as a much larger clone is one base away. This chain connects TRBV7-2 to TRBJ1-5; TRBD1 agrees at 8 bases. V trimming: 1 base; J trimming: 3 bases; junction bases outside the gene matches: 2. The CDR3 runs 15 residues. The germline CDR1 and CDR2 sequences are SGHTA and FQGNSA. The CDR3 DNA reads as TGTGCCAGCAGCTTAGGGACAGGGAACAATCAGCCCCAGCATTTT. Protein product: CASSLGTGNNQPQHF. Based on the CDR3 plus reference TRBV7-2 and TRBJ1-5, the full variable domain is GAGVSQSPSNKVTEKGKDVELRCDPISGHTALYWYRQSLGQGLEFLIYFQGNSAPDKSGLPSDRFSAERTGGSVSTLTIQRTQQEDSAVYLCASSLGTGNNQPQHFGDGTRLSIL.

The V gene is TRBV3-1 (or the pseudogene TRBV3-2), the J gene TRBJ2-7, with 8 nucleotides matching TRBD2. The junction had 10 bases not matched to a gene; V was cut back by 4 bases and J by 2 bases. Germline loops: CDR1 LGHDT, CDR2 YNNKEL (reference sequence). This CDR3 has 16 amino acids. The CDR3 sequence is CASSPSRSGTPYEQYF. CDR3 nucleotide sequence: TGTGCCAGCAGCCCATCGCGTAGCGGGACCCCCTACGAGCAGTACTTC.

The rearrangement links TRBV9 to TRBJ2-1; D is undetermined. V was pared by 0 bases and J by 7 bases, with 11 bases between. The germline V gene has CDR1 SGDLS and CDR2 YYNGEE. The CDR3 sequence is 14 residues long. The CDR3 region is CASSVAQDRNEQFF. DNA of the CDR3: TGTGCCAGCAGCGTAGCTCAGGATCGGAATGAGCAGTTCTTC.

V usage is TRBV9 and J usage is TRBJ2-7, with 7 nucleotides matching TRBD2. The ends lost 4 bases at V and 6 bases at J; junction bases unmatched: 10. Germline CDR1 reads SGDLS; CDR2 reads YYNGEE. This CDR3 is 14 amino acids long. CDR3 in DNA: TGTGCCAGCAGCCCCACGGGGGGTGACTTCGAGCAGTACTTC. Its translation is CASSPTGGDFEQYF.

The CDR3 region is CATQARENQPQHF. The CDR3 DNA is TGTGCCACCCAGGCACGGGAAAATCAGCCCCAGCATTTT. The J gene is TRBJ1-5, the V gene TRBV12-3 or TRBV12-4; D is undetermined. The CDR3 sequence is 13 residues long. Trimming stripped 10 bases from V and 4 bases from J, with 14 bases between.

The rearrangement links TRBV11-2 to TRBJ2-3, with D possibly being TRBD2 (7 bases). The CDR3 extends over 16 amino acids. Germline V gene sequence: CDR1 SGHAT, CDR2 FQNNGV. V was trimmed by 4 bases and J by 1 base, leaving 15 bases between them. The CDR3 DNA reads as TGTGCCAGCAGCTCTGGTGGGGGGGCGGGCACAGATACGCAGTATTTT. Protein: CASSSGGGAGTDTQYF.

By sample fraction, this clone is medium-sized (0.01 to 0.1%). Other DNA sequences in the same sample also yield this CDR3. The chain carries TRBV5-1 and TRBJ1-6, with 9 bases matching TRBD1. Germline lookup yields CDR1 SGHRS and CDR2 YFSETQ. Trimming at V came to 1 base and at J to 9 bases, leaving 5 bases not matched to a gene. The CDR3 has 15 residues. Here the CDR3 reads CASSLKGQGGSPLHF. Here the CDR3 DNA reads TGCGCCAGCAGCTTGAAGGGACAGGGAGGTTCACCCCTCCACTTT. Variable domain in full (rest from reference TRBV5-1 and TRBJ1-6): KAGVTQTPRYLIKTRGQQVTLSCSPISGHRSVSWYQQTPGQGLQFLFEYFSETQRNKGNFPGRFSGRQFSNSRSEMNVSTLELGDSALYLCASSLKGQGGSPLHFGNGTRLTVT.

This clone occurred once. This chain links TRBV18 with TRBJ2-1; TRBD1 aligns across 8 bases. The germline V gene encodes CDR1 KGHSH and CDR2 LQKENI. The CDR3 runs 13 residues. Germline trimming cut 5 bases from V and 9 bases from J; bases unmatched to any gene: 6. The CDR3 DNA reads TGTGCCAGCTCATTCCCAGGGGGCGGTGAGCAGTTCTTC. Its translation: CASSFPGGGEQFF.

CDR3 sequence (DNA): TGTGCCAGCAGCTCCATGGGCAAGAGCTCCTACAATGAGCAGTTCTTC. As protein: CASSSMGKSSYNEQFF. The chain has TRBV5-6 and TRBJ2-1; D is unresolved. Germline V gene data show CDR1 as SGHDT and CDR2 as YYEEEE. CDR3 length: 16 residues. Deletions cut 3 bases from V and 0 bases from J, with 13 bases between.

This clone was picked up one time. This chain uses TRBV9 with TRBJ2-3, with TRBD2 as a possible D gene (5 bases). The V and J ends lost 4 bases and 6 bases respectively, with 12 bases between them. The CDR3 runs to 13 residues. In germline, CDR1 is SGDLS, CDR2 YYNGEE. In DNA form, the CDR3 reads TGTGCCAGCAGCCTACTAGGAACCGATACGCAGTATTTT. Residues: CASSLLGTDTQYF.